This T cell receptor (beta chain) was identified during a study of T cells after posttransplantation cyclophosphamide. Germline loops: CDR1 MDHEN, CDR2 SYDVKM. Trimming removed 6 bases at V and 5 bases at J, with 14 bases between. The CDR3 sequence is 14 residues long. TCRdb's copy holds only in-frame clones and misses some; the assay was immunoSEQ multiplex PCR. There are tens of thousands of clones in the sample; just over 85% occur only once, and about 3% lies in the top ten. Only one count was recorded for this clone. The sequencing sample was made of PBMCs. This chain connects TRBV28 to TRBJ2-4, with D possibly matching TRBD2 (6 bases). The TCR was taken from a man aged 25 to 45 with a blood cancer, CMV-positive, and with a related stem cell donor. CDR3 sequence: CASSLGGAQNIQYF. In DNA, the CDR3 is TGTGCCAGCAGCCTGGGCGGGGCACAAAACATTCAGTACTTC.